In this sample, the clone carrying this T cell receptor beta chain turned up a few times. Its antigen is unknown. The CDR3 has 13 residues. Trimming cost V 6 bases and J 4 bases, with 10 bases left between them. Looked up from germline, CDR1 is LGHDT and CDR2 is YNNKEL (reference sequence). Blocking oligonucleotides added to a second nested PCR suppressed unpaired genes. TCRdb called the emulsion pairing reads again in MiXCR, with one record for every CDR3 protein. The data show some 37,000 distinct CDR3 sequences, under 50% seen once. The sample comes from a study of T cell repertoires in breast cancer. General study findings and limits: About 20 TCR pairs shared by seven or more tumors were possibly tumor-specific.

Primers covering all TCR V genes were used in emulsion RT-PCR on CD8+ T cells. The chain carries TRBV3-1 and TRBJ2-1; D uncertain. The TCR was taken from a pool of human donors with breast cancer or a healthy control (not recorded which). Sequenced input: CD8+ T cells. Here the CDR3 reads CASRHDGYNEQFF. CDR3 DNA sequence: TGTGCCAGCAGACACGACGGTTACAATGAGCAGTTCTTC.